Listed below are T cell receptor beta chains from one sample, sequenced in a study of T cell responses to AZD1222 COVID-19 vaccine. Method: immunoSEQ multiplex PCR; TCRdb's copy keeps in-frame clones and lacks some. The repertoire holds about 120,000 clones, with 85% to 90% as singletons. The material sequenced was peripheral blood, taken on day 0 of AZD1222 vaccination. The receptors come from an adult in good health. CDR3s include the opening cysteine and the closing phenylalanine or tryptophan. D genes are given only for firm matches. Some rows have no size entry. The others give once, few or many, or a class for an expanded clone.

few	TRBV6-5	-	TRBJ1-6	CASSYWGAQNSPLHF	TGTGCCAGCAGTTACTGGGGGGCCCAAAATTCACCCCTCCACTTT
-	TRBV30	TRBD1	TRBJ2-3	CAWSGQGVVEDTQYF	TGTGCCTGGAGCGGACAGGGGGTAGTGGAAGATACGCAGTATTTT
-	TRBV29-1	-	TRBJ2-3	CSVEMGPTDTQYF	TGCAGCGTTGAAATGGGGCCCACAGATACGCAGTATTTT
few	TRBV19	-	TRBJ1-4	CASSIGRSDEKLFF	TGTGCCAGTAGTATAGGGCGCAGCGATGAAAAACTGTTTTTT
-	TRBV9	-	TRBJ1-2	CASSAREYGYTF	TGTGCCAGCAGCGCCAGGGAATATGGCTACACCTTC
few	TRBV18	-	TRBJ1-5	CASSPSERNQPQHF	TGTGCCAGCTCACCATCCGAACGCAATCAGCCCCAGCATTTT
-	TRBV6-5	TRBD2	TRBJ2-7	CASRYTSGGYYEQYF	TGTGCCAGCAGGTACACTAGCGGGGGGTACTACGAGCAGTACTTC
-	TRBV5-4	TRBD2	TRBJ2-4	CASSRTSGTFGNIQYF	TGTGCCAGCAGCAGGACTAGCGGTACGTTCGGAAACATTCAGTACTTC
-	TRBV15	-	TRBJ2-7	CATSRDRGHEQYF	TGTGCCACCAGCAGAGACAGGGGCCACGAGCAGTACTTC
-	TRBV6-2/TRBV6-3	-	TRBJ1-6	CASSFGQQVYNSPLHF	TGTGCCAGCAGTTTCGGCCAGCAGGTCTATAATTCACCCCTCCACTTT
-	TRBV6-5	TRBD1	TRBJ1-5	CATREGARGNQPQHF	TGTGCCACCCGGGAGGGGGCGCGGGGCAATCAGCCCCAGCATTTT
once	TRBV7-8	-	TRBJ1-6	CASRQDLYGSSPLHF	TGTGCCAGCAGACAAGACCTTTATGGGAGCTCACCCCTCCACTTT
-	TRBV5-1	-	TRBJ1-5	CASSAHKSSGNQPQHF	TGCGCCAGCAGCGCCCATAAAAGTAGTGGCAATCAGCCCCAGCATTTT
-	TRBV27	-	TRBJ1-6	CASAGGGGYYSPLHF	TGTGCCAGCGCCGGGGGCGGGGGGTATTATTCACCCCTCCACTTT
-	TRBV18	TRBD1	TRBJ1-6	CASSLEGQAPNSPLHF	TGTGCCAGCTCGCTGGAGGGACAGGCGCCTAATTCACCCCTCCACTTT
-	TRBV5-4	TRBD1	TRBJ1-2	CASSLAGGSYGYTF	TGTGCCAGCAGCTTGGCAGGGGGCAGCTATGGCTACACCTTC
-	TRBV6-1	-	TRBJ2-2	CASSGIPKWEITGELFF	TGTGCCAGCAGTGGTATCCCTAAATGGGAAATCACCGGGGAGCTGTTTTTT
-	TRBV5-4	-	TRBJ1-2	CASSLVGGQGYTF	TGTGCCAGCAGCTTGGTAGGGGGGCAGGGCTACACCTTC
-	TRBV28	-	TRBJ1-6	CASSFGNSPLHF	TGTGCCAGCAGTTTCGGGAATTCACCCCTCCACTTT
-	TRBV30	-	TRBJ2-7	CAWTVRAPSYEQYF	TGTGCCTGGACCGTGAGGGCCCCATCCTACGAGCAGTACTTC
once	TRBV7-2	TRBD1	TRBJ1-6	CASSLSADRMNSPLHF	TGTGCCAGCAGCTTATCCGCGGACAGGATGAATTCACCCCTCCACTTT
once	TRBV6-5	-	TRBJ1-5	CASSYGGSNQPQHF	TGTGCCAGCAGTTACGGGGGGAGCAATCAGCCCCAGCATTTT
-	TRBV7-2	-	TRBJ2-1	CASSPSSYNEQFF	TGTGCCAGCAGCCCCTCATCCTACAATGAGCAGTTCTTC
once	TRBV19	TRBD1	TRBJ1-5	CASSTIQGVSNQPQHF	TGTGCCAGTAGTACGATCCAGGGGGTTAGCAATCAGCCCCAGCATTTT
-	TRBV24-1	TRBD1	TRBJ2-7	CATSDPRAGGDEQYF	TGTGCCACCAGTGATCCCCGGGCAGGGGGCGACGAGCAGTACTTC
-	TRBV7-9	-	TRBJ1-6	CASSSSPGHNSPLHF	TGTGCCAGCAGCTCCTCGCCAGGCCATAATTCACCCCTCCACTTT
-	TRBV28	-	TRBJ1-2	CASTTRTAYGYTF	TGTGCCAGCACTACGAGGACAGCATACGGCTACACCTTC
-	TRBV7-7	-	TRBJ2-3	CASSPTLQQTDTQYF	TGTGCCAGCAGCCCAACCTTGCAACAGACGGATACGCAGTATTTT
-	TRBV7-2	TRBD2	TRBJ2-1	CASSLGGGWLNEQFF	TGTGCCAGCAGCTTAGGCGGGGGGTGGTTAAATGAGCAGTTCTTC
-	TRBV7-9	-	TRBJ1-1	CASSPTGTKGTEAFF	TGTGCCAGCAGCCCCACTGGGACAAAGGGGACTGAAGCTTTCTTT
-	TRBV7-3	-	TRBJ1-1	CASSPGDMNTEAFF	TGTGCCAGCAGCCCAGGGGATATGAACACTGAAGCTTTCTTT
-	TRBV28	-	TRBJ1-2	CASSFGSENYGYTF	TGTGCCAGCAGTTTTGGTAGTGAGAACTATGGCTACACCTTC
once	TRBV24-1	-	TRBJ2-3	CATSLGRLNPGTDTQYF	TGTGCCACCAGCTTGGGCAGACTCAACCCGGGCACAGATACGCAGTATTTT
-	TRBV3-1/TRBV3-2	TRBD2	TRBJ2-1	CASSVTSGGLHNEQFF	TGTGCCAGCAGCGTTACTAGCGGGGGACTACACAATGAGCAGTTCTTC
-	TRBV2	-	TRBJ1-6	CASRPTGGNSPLHF	TGTGCCAGCAGGCCCACGGGCGGGAATTCACCCCTCCACTTT
-	TRBV6-1	-	TRBJ1-1	CASSDGWGQAFF	TGTGCCAGCAGTGACGGGTGGGGGCAAGCTTTCTTT
-	TRBV6-6	TRBD1	TRBJ1-6	CASSFMDRGGSPLHF	TGTGCCAGCAGTTTCATGGACAGGGGAGGTTCACCCCTCCACTTT
-	TRBV5-5	-	TRBJ1-5	CASSLYDRTNQPQHF	TGTGCCAGCAGCTTGTACGACAGGACTAATCAGCCCCAGCATTTT
-	TRBV7-2	TRBD2	TRBJ2-7	CASRSSGGSSYEQYF	TGTGCCAGCAGAAGTAGCGGGGGGAGCTCCTACGAGCAGTACTTC
-	TRBV19	TRBD1	TRBJ1-1	CASDRGPPNTEAFF	TGTGCCAGTGACAGGGGTCCTCCGAACACTGAAGCTTTCTTT
-	TRBV19	-	TRBJ1-1	CASSIRYGGDTEAFF	TGTGCCAGTAGTATAAGGTATGGGGGGGACACTGAAGCTTTCTTT
-	TRBV9	TRBD2	TRBJ2-3	CASSVDVGGKGTNTDTQYF	TGTGCCAGCAGCGTAGACGTTGGGGGTAAGGGGACTAACACAGATACGCAGTATTTT
-	TRBV19	TRBD2	TRBJ2-6	CASSAYSGVYSGANVLTF	TGTGCCAGTAGTGCCTACAGCGGGGTGTATTCTGGGGCCAACGTCCTGACTTTC